This T cell receptor (beta chain) originates from a study of T cells in localized non-small cell lung cancer. This table comes from immunoSEQ multiplex PCR, and its TCRdb copy is limited to in-frame clones, with some not included. The table has 900 or so clones, around 20% seen once. Study results and limitations: There was higher T cell clonality in uninvolved adjacent lung than in tumor, and it was highest there.

The CDR3 runs to 14 residues. Germline CDR1 LGHNT, CDR2 FRNRAP. This clone was seen a handful of times. The antigen is undetermined. This TCR derives from a woman aged 35 to 75 with stage II lung adenocarcinoma. The V and J genes are TRBV12-5 and TRBJ2-3; 8 nucleotides line up with TRBD2. Sequencing used normal lung tissue next to the tumor, obtained before any cancer treatment. CDR3: CASLTSGYTDTQYF. The CDR3 DNA reads as TGTGCCAGCCTAACTAGCGGATACACAGATACGCAGTATTTT.